This is a list of T cell receptor beta chains from one sample in a study of blood T cell repertoires in COVID-19. Assay: immunoSEQ multiplex PCR; the TCRdb copy retains only in-frame clones and omits some. The sample carries about 170,000 clones, roughly 86% recorded once. Sequencing used peripheral blood. The origin of the receptors is a man in his forties or fifties who had recovered from COVID-19. CDR3s include the opening cysteine and the closing phenylalanine or tryptophan. Fields, in order: V gene, D gene, J gene, clone size, CDR3 DNA, CDR3 protein. The D gene is left open where the match is weak. For some rows the clone size is stated as once, few or many, or as a class when expanded; others skip it.

TRBV14	.	TRBJ1-2	few	TGTGCCAGCAGCCAAGATTACCCAGGGGACGGCTACACCTTC	CASSQDYPGDGYTF
TRBV18	TRBD2	TRBJ2-1	once	TGTGCCAGCTCAACCCCCGGGACTAGCGGGGGGGGTGAGCAGTTCTTC	CASSTPGTSGGGEQFF
TRBV5-5	TRBD1	TRBJ1-3	.	TGTGCCAGCAGCCCCCGGCCCCCGACAGGGAACGGAAACACCATATATTTT	CASSPRPPTGNGNTIYF
TRBV19	TRBD1	TRBJ1-6	few	TGTGCCAGTAAAACAGGGGGCTCGGCTTCACCCCTCCACTTT	CASKTGGSASPLHF
TRBV18	TRBD1	TRBJ2-4	.	TGTGCCAGCTCATCGGGACAGGGAGGGTTGGACATTCAGTACTTC	CASSSGQGGLDIQYF
TRBV4-2	TRBD1	TRBJ1-3	.	TGTGCCAGCAGCCAATTCGGACAGGGGGCTAACACCATATATTTT	CASSQFGQGANTIYF
TRBV29-1	.	TRBJ2-3	.	TGCAGCGTTGGGGGAGTCGGCACAGATACGCAGTATTTT	CSVGGVGTDTQYF
TRBV2	.	TRBJ2-5	.	TGTGCCAGCAGTGTTAGGCGGTGGCAAGAGACCCAGTACTTC	CASSVRRWQETQYF
TRBV4-3	.	TRBJ2-1	.	TGCGCCAGCAGCCAAGACCTGAGCTCCTACAATGAGCAGTTCTTC	CASSQDLSSYNEQFF
TRBV7-2	TRBD1	TRBJ1-2	once	TGTGCCAGCAGCCCCCGGGGACAGGGACATGGCTACACCTTC	CASSPRGQGHGYTF
TRBV7-2	TRBD2	TRBJ2-3	.	TGTGCCAGCAGCTGGACTAGCGGTAGCACAGATACGCAGTATTTT	CASSWTSGSTDTQYF
TRBV7-9	.	TRBJ1-1	.	TGTGCCAGCAGCTTTCGGCAGGTGGTCGGTGAAGCTTTCTTT	CASSFRQVVGEAFF
TRBV12-5	TRBD1	TRBJ1-2	.	TGTGCTAGTGGTGCTAGGGACAGTGGGAACTATGGCTACACCTTC	CASGARDSGNYGYTF
TRBV19	.	TRBJ2-7	.	TGTGCCAGTAGCCGTACAGAGTCCTACGAGCAGTACTTC	CASSRTESYEQYF
TRBV6-5	.	TRBJ2-1	.	TGTGCCAGCAGTTACGGGGGCATGTACAATGAGCAGTTCTTC	CASSYGGMYNEQFF
TRBV7-9	.	TRBJ1-1	once	TGTGCCAGCAGCAGGGGCGGGACTGAAGCTTTCTTT	CASSRGGTEAFF
TRBV2	TRBD1	TRBJ1-2	.	TGTGCCAGCAGTCTGGACAGGCAAAACTATGGCTACACCTTC	CASSLDRQNYGYTF
TRBV4-3	.	TRBJ2-7	.	TGCGCCAGCAGCCAAGATGCCCCTACAGGGTACGAGCAGTACTTC	CASSQDAPTGYEQYF
TRBV15	TRBD1	TRBJ2-1	once	TGTGCCACCAGCAAGGTCCGGGACAGACGCTACAATGAGCAGTTCTTC	CATSKVRDRRYNEQFF
TRBV11-3	.	TRBJ2-4	.	TGTGCCAGCAGCGCCGGGGATCTCCTAGCCAAAAACATTCAGTACTTC	CASSAGDLLAKNIQYF
TRBV11-1	.	TRBJ1-4	many	TGTGCCAGCAGCTTGGAGAATGAAAAACTGTTTTTT	CASSLENEKLFF
TRBV7-9	.	TRBJ1-4	.	TGTGCCAGCAGCTCCGCCTCGGGATACGAAAAACTGTTTTTT	CASSSASGYEKLFF
TRBV27	.	TRBJ2-3	once	TGTGCCAGCAGTTCGAGTGTATCTAGCACAGATACGCAGTATTTT	CASSSSVSSTDTQYF
TRBV18	.	TRBJ1-1	.	TGTGCCAGCTCATTATCCGGGGGGGTCCAGGGGAGGACTGAAGCTTTCTTT	CASSLSGGVQGRTEAFF
TRBV28	.	TRBJ1-1	.	TGTGCCAGCAGTTTAGAGTGGACTGAAGCTTTCTTT	CASSLEWTEAFF
TRBV24-1	TRBD1	TRBJ2-5	.	TGTGCCACCAGTGAGCGACAGGGGCAGCAAAACTTC	CATSERQGQQNF
TRBV6-5	TRBD1	TRBJ2-1	.	TGTGCCAGCAATAGGGACAGGACTTACAATGAGCAGTTCTTC	CASNRDRTYNEQFF
TRBV27	.	TRBJ1-5	.	TGTGCCAGCAGTTTATACGGTAACAATCAGCCCCAGCATTTT	CASSLYGNNQPQHF
TRBV4-2	.	TRBJ2-3	.	TGTGCCAGCAGCCAGGGGGCGGGCACACATACGCAGTATTTT	CASSQGAGTHTQYF
TRBV24-1	TRBD2	TRBJ2-1	.	TGTGCCACCAGTGACCGGGGACTAGCGGGAGGGAGATACAATGAGCAGTTCTTC	CATSDRGLAGGRYNEQFF
TRBV5-4	TRBD1	TRBJ1-2	few	TGTGCCAGCAGCTCTGCCCGGGACAGGGGTCTCGGCTACACCTTC	CASSSARDRGLGYTF
TRBV4-3	.	TRBJ1-6	.	TGCGCCAGCAGCCTCCGACAAAGTAATTCACCCCTCCACTTT	CASSLRQSNSPLHF
TRBV19	TRBD1	TRBJ2-4	.	TGTGCCAGTAGCCTACAGGGGAAGGCCAAAAACATTCAGTACTTC	CASSLQGKAKNIQYF